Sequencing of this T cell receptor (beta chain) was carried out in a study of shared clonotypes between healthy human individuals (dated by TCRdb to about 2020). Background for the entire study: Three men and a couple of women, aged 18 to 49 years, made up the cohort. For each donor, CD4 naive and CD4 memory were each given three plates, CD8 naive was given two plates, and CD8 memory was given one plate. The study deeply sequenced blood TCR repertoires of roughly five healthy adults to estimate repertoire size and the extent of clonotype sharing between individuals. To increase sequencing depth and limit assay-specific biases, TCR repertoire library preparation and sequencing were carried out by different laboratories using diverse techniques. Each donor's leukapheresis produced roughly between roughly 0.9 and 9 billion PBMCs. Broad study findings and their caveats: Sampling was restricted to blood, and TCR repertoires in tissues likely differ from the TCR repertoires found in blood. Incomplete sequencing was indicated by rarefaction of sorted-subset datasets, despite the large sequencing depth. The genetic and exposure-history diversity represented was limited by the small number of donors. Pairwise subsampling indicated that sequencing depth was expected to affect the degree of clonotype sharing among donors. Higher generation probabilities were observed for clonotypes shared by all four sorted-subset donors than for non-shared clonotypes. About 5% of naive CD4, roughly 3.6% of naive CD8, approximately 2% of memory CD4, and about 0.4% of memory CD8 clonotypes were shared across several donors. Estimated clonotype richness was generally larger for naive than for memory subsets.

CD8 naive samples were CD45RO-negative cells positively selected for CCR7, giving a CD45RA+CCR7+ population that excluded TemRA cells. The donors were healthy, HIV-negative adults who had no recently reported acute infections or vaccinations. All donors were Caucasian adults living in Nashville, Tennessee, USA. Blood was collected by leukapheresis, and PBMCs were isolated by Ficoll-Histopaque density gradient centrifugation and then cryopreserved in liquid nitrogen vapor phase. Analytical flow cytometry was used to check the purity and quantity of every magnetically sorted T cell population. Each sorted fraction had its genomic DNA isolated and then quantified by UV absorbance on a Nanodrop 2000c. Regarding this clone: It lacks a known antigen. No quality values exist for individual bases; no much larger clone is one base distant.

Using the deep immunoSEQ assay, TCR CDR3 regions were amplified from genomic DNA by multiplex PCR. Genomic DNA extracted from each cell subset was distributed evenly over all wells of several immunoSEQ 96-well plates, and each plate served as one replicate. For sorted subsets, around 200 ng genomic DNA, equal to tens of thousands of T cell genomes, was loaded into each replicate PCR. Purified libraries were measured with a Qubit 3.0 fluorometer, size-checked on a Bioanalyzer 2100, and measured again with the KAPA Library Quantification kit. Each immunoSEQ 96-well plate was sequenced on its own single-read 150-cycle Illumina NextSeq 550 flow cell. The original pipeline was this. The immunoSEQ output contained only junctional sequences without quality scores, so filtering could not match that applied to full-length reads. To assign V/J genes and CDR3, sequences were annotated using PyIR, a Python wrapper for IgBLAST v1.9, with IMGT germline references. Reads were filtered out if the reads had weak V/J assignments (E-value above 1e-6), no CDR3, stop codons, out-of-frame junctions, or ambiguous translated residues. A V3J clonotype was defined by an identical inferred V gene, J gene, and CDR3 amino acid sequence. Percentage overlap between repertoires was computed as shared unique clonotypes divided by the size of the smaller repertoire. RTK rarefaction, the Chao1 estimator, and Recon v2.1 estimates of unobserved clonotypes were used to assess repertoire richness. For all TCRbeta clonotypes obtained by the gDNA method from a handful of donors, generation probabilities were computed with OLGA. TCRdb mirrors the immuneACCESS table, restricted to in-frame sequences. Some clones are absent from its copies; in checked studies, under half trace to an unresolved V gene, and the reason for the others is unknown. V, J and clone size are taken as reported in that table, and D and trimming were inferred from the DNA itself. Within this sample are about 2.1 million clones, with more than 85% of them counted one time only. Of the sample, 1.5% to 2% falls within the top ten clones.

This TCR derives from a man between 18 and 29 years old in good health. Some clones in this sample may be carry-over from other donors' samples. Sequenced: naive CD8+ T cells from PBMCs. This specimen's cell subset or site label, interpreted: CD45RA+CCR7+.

The DNA reads as follows: TGTGCCAGCAGCATAACACTTAAAAGGGACAGGGGAGACGATGAGCAGTTCTTC. The resulting protein is CASSITLKRDRGDDEQFF. Recombination joined TRBV7-9 with TRBJ2-1; 10 bases in between match TRBD1. Based on the germline V gene (reference sequence), the CDR1 and CDR2 sequences are SEHNR and FQNEAQ. Reading from cysteine to phenylalanine, the CDR3 counts 18 amino acids. The DNA shown is the 54-base CDR3, in frame from base 1. For this chain, trimming is 5 bases at the V end and 8 bases at the J end, and the number of junction bases without a gene match is 18.